This T cell receptor beta chain was identified during a study of control samples from healthy donors and cancer patients. CDR1 is MNHEY and CDR2 is SVGAGI in the germline V gene. The CDR3 consists of 13 residues. Trimming took off 7 bases at V and 5 bases at J, with 12 bases between the two ends. Clones were sequenced by immunoSEQ multiplex PCR, and TCRdb holds only the in-frame ones, with some missing. Of fewer than 85,000 clones listed, almost 95% were seen once; the top ten hold about 5%. Source material: blood. The source of this sequence is a woman in her sixties in good health. The chain has TRBV6-5 and TRBJ2-1; D might be TRBD2 (5 bases). The CDR3 nucleotides read TGTGCCAGCACTAAGCGGTTAAACAATGAGCAGTTCTTC. Translating gives CASTKRLNNEQFF.